This T cell receptor beta chain was sequenced for a study of identical twins. Whole-study results and caveats: Insertions were fewer in abundant cord blood beta clonotypes, whereas memory repertoires showed none of this pattern.

Every sampled donor was Caucasian and healthy. After template switching added a universal primer site, the resulting cDNA carried unique molecular identifiers. TCRdb reprocessed the 5' RACE reads via MiXCR and lists one record per CDR3 protein. There are around 570,000 distinct CDR3 sequences in the sample; just under 10% occur only once, and 3% lies in the top ten. CDR3 length: 14 residues. Germline lookup yields CDR1 SGHRS and CDR2 YFSETQ. Trimming took off 0 bases at V and 0 bases at J, with 7 bases between the two ends. This clonotype appeared many times. The antigen is undetermined. These data also featured in a second study, about yellow fever vaccine responses in identical twins.

Sequencing was carried out using PBMCs. This TCR was sampled from a woman between 18 and 29 years old in good health. The V gene is TRBV5-1, the J gene TRBJ2-7; D possibly corresponds to TRBD1 (5 bases). CDR3 loop: CASSLEGNSYEQYF. CDR3 DNA: TGCGCCAGCAGCTTGGAGGGGAACTCCTACGAGCAGTACTTC.